This TCR beta chain was retrieved from a study of vaccination effects on CD4 cells after COVID-19. The assay was immunoSEQ multiplex PCR, and TCRdb's table has in-frame clones only and misses some. The sample consists of 30,000 to 35,000 clones, around 74% of them appearing once. Worth noting for this clone: The antigen remains undetermined.

V shed 2 bases and J shed 7 bases, with 9 bases lying between them. Germline V gene lookup returns CDR1 MNHEY and CDR2 SVGAGI. This CDR3 comprises 13 residues. Isolating CD4+ T cells followed ten to eleven days of culture. The person was diagnosed with PCR-confirmed SARS-CoV-2 infection between March and December 2020. Vaccine administered to participants consisted of two doses of either BNT162b2 or mRNA-1273. The genes are TRBV6-5 and TRBJ1-5; D may be TRBD1 (5 bases). Sequencing was performed on CD4+ T cells from PBMCs cultured without peptide, taken after COVID-19 vaccination. This receptor was obtained from a human donor who had a prior SARS-CoV-2 infection. The CDR3 DNA reads TGTGCCAGCAGTTACAGGGGAACGCAGCCCCAGCATTTT. Its protein is CASSYRGTQPQHF.